This TCR beta chain came from a study of T cell repertoires in cytomegalovirus infection. TCRdb fed the reads into MiXCR, producing one record per CDR3 protein. The data hold approximately 730,000 distinct CDR3 sequences, with around 32% observed a single time. Of note for this clonotype: What it binds is not known.

This sample comprised cultured PBMCs, obtained from culture after CMV antigen stimulation. The receptor was isolated from a human donor in good health (CMV status not recorded). Some clones in this sample may be carry-over from other donors' samples.

The CDR3, as DNA: TGCAGTGCTAGAGATCTATCGAACTATGGCTACACCTTC. Translating gives CSARDLSNYGYTF. This chain connects TRBV20-1 to TRBJ1-2; D gene uncertain. CDR1 is DFQATT and CDR2 is SNEGSKA in the germline V gene (reference sequence). V was cut by 0 bases and J by 2 bases, with 7 bases left in between. CDR3 length: 13 residues.